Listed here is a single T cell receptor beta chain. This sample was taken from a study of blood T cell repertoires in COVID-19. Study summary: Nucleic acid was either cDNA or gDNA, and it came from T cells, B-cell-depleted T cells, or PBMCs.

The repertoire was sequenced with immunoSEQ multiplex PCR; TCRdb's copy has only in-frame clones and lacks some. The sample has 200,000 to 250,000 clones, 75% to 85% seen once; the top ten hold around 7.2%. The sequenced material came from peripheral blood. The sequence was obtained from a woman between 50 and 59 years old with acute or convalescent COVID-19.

The CDR3 DNA is TGTGCCAGCGAAGGACAGAAGAACACTGAAGCTTTCTTT. Translation: CASEGQKNTEAFF. The V and J genes are TRBV19 and TRBJ1-1; possibly TRBD1 for D (6 bases). From germline, CDR1 is LNHDA and CDR2 SQIVND (reference sequence). Between the trimmed V and J ends, which lost 9 bases and 1 base, there was a span of 12 bases. The CDR3 sequence is 13 residues long.